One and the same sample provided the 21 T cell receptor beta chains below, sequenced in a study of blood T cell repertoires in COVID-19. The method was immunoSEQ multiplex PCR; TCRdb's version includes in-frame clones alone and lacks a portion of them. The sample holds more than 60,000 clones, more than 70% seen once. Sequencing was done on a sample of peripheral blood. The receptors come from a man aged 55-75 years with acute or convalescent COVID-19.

The CDR3 sequence: CATSQDSGYTF. The DNA for the CDR3 is TGTGCCACCAGTCAAGACAGTGGCTACACCTTC. This chain links TRBV24-1 with TRBJ1-2; tentative D call: TRBD1 (5 bases). V lost 6 bases and J lost 7, with 8 bases in between. From germline, CDR1 is KGHDR and CDR2 SFDVKD. This CDR3 is 11 amino acids long.

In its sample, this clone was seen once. In DNA, the CDR3 is TGTGCCAGCAGTGAAAGGGCACTAGCGGATGTCTCCTACGAGCAGTACTTC. As protein: CASSERALADVSYEQYF. This chain connects TRBV2 to TRBJ2-7; TRBD2 aligns across 8 bases. J was trimmed by 0 bases and V by 2 bases; bases with no gene match: 9. The CDR3 extends over 17 amino acids. From germline, CDR1 is SNHLY and CDR2 FYNNEI.

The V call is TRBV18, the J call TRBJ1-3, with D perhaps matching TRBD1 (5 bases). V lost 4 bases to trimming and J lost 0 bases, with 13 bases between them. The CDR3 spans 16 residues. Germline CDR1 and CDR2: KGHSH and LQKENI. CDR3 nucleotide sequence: TGTGCCAGCTCACGGGTGGGGCCGGTCTCTGGAAACACCATATATTTT. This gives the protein CASSRVGPVSGNTIYF.

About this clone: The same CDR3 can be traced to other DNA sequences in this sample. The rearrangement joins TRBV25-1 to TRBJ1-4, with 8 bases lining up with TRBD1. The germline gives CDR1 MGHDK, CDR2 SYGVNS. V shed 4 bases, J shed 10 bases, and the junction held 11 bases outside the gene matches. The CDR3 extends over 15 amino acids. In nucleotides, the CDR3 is TGTGCCAGCAGTGTCCAGGGGGCCAGTCATGGAAAACTGTTTTTT. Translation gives CASSVQGASHGKLFF.

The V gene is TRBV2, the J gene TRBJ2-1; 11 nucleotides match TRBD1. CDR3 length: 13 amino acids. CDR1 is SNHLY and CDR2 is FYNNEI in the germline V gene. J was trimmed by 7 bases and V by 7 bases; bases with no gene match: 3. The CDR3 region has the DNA TGTGCCAGCACCCGGGACAGGGGGAATGAGCAGTTCTTC. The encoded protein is CASTRDRGNEQFF.

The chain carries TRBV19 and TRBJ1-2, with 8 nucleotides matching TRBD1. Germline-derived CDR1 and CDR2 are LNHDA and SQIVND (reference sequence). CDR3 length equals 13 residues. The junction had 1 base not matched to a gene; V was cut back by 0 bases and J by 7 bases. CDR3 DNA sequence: TGTGCCAGTAGTATAGAAACAGGGGGTGGCTACACCTTC. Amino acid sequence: CASSIETGGGYTF.

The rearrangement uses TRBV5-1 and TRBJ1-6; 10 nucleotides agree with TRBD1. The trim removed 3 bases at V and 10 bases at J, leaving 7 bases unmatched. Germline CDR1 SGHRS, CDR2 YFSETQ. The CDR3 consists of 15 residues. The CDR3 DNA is TGCGCCAGCAGCTCCTCCGGGACAGGGGAATCACCCCTCCACTTT. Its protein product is CASSSSGTGESPLHF.

DNA of the CDR3: TGTGCCAGCAGTAGGGGACTTCCCAGTGCCCGGGAGACCCAGTACTTC. This codes for CASSRGLPSARETQYF. The chain joins TRBV27 to TRBJ2-5; a weak D match, TRBD2 (6 bases). The CDR3 runs to 16 residues. The V gene's germline CDR1 is MNHEY and CDR2 SMNVEV (reference sequence). Trimming took off 5 bases at V and 5 bases at J, with 21 bases between the two ends.

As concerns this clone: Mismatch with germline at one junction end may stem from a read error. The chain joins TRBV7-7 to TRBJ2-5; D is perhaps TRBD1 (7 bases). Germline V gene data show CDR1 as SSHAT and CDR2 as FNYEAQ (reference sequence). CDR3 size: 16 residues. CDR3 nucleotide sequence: TGTGCTAGCAGCTTAGCGCCGGGCAGGGGGGAAGAGACCCAGTACTTC. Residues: CASSLAPGRGEETQYF.

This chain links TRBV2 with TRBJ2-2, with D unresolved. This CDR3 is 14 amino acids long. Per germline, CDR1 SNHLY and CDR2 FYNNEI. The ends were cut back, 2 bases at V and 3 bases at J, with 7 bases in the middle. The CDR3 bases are TGTGCCAGCAGTGAACTCGAGGACACCGGGGAGCTGTTTTTT. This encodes CASSELEDTGELFF.

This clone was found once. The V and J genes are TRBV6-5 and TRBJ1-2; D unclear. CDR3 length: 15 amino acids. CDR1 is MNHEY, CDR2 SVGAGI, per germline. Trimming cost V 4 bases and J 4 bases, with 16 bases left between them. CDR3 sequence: CASSSLPGSRYGYTF. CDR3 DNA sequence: TGTGCCAGCAGTTCTCTTCCGGGGTCGCGCTATGGCTACACCTTC.

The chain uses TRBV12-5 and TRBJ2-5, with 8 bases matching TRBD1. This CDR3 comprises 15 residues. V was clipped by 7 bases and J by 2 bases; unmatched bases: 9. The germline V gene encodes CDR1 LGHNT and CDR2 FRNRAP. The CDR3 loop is CASDDGQGMQETQYF. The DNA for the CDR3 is TGTGCTAGTGATGACGGACAGGGAATGCAAGAGACCCAGTACTTC.

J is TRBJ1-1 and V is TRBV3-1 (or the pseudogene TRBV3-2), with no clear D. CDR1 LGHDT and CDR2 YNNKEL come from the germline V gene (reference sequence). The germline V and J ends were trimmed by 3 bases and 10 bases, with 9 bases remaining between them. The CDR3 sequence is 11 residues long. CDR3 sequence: CASSHANRAFF. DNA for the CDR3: TGTGCCAGCAGCCATGCGAACAGAGCTTTCTTT.

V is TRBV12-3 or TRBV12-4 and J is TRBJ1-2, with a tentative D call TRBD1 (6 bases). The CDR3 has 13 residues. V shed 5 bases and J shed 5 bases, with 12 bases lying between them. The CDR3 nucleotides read TGTGCCAGCAGTCCACCAGGGGTTTATGGCTACACCTTC. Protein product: CASSPPGVYGYTF.

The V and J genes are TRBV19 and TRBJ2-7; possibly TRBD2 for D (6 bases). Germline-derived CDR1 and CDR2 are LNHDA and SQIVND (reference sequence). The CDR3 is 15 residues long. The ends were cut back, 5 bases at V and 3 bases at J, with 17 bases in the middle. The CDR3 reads CASSVTSSALYEQYF. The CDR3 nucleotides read TGTGCCAGTAGTGTCACTAGCTCGGCCCTCTACGAGCAGTACTTC.

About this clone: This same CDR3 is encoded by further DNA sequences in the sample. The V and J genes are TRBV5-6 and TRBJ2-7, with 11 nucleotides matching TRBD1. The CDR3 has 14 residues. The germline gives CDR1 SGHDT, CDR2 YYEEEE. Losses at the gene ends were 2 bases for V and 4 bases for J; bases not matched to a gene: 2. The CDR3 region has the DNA TGTGCCAGCAGCTTAGGACAGGGGGCTTACGAGCAGTACTTC. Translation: CASSLGQGAYEQYF.

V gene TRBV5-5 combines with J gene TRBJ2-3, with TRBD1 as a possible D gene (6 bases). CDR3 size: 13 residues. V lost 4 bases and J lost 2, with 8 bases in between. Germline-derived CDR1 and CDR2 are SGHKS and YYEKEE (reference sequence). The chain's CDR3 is CASSPGDTDTQYF. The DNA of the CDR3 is TGTGCCAGCAGCCCAGGGGACACAGATACGCAGTATTTT. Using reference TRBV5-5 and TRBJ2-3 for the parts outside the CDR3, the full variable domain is DAGVTQSPTHLIKTRGQQVTLRCSPISGHKSVSWYQQVLGQGPQFIFQYYEKEERGRGNFPDRFSARQFPNYSSELNVNALLLGDSALYLCASSPGDTDTQYFGPGTRLTVL.

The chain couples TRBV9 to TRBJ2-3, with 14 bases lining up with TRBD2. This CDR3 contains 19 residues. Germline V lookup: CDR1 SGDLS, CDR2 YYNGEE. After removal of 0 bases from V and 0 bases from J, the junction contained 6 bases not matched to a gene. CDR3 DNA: TGTGCCAGCAGCGTAGAGGGACTAGCGGGGGTTTCTAGCACAGATACGCAGTATTTT. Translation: CASSVEGLAGVSSTDTQYF.

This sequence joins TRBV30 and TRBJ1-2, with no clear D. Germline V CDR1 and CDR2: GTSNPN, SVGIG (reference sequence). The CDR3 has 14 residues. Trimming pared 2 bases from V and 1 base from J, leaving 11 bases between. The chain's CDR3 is CAWSWAGNNYGYTF. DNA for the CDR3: TGTGCCTGGAGTTGGGCCGGGAATAACTATGGCTACACCTTC. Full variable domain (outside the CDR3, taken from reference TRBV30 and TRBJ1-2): SQTIHQWPATLVQPVGSPLSLECTVEGTSNPNLYWYRQAAGRGLQLLFYSVGIGQISSEVPQNLSASRPQDRQFILSSKKLLLSDSGFYLCAWSWAGNNYGYTFGSGTRLTVV.

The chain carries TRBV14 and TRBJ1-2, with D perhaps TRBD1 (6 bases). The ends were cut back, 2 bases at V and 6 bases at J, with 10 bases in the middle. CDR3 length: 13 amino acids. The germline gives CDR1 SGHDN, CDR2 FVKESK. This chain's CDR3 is CASSQHRTDGYTF. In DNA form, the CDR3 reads TGTGCCAGCAGCCAACACCGGACAGATGGCTACACCTTC.

DNA of the CDR3: TGCAGTGCTAGTTCGCTAGCGGGGGGATTCACAGATACGCAGTATTTT. This encodes CSASSLAGGFTDTQYF. The chain employs TRBV20-1 and TRBJ2-3; TRBD2 matches at 11 bases. The CDR3 totals 16 residues. The J segment lost 2 bases and the V segment lost 3 bases, leaving 7 bases of the junction unmatched. The V gene's germline CDR1 is DFQATT and CDR2 SNEGSKA (reference sequence).